This record looks at one T cell receptor (beta chain) sequence and its context. The antigen is undetermined. This sample is drawn from a study of T-cell reconstitution after alpha-beta-depleted transplantation in children. Study outcomes and limitations: About two months after transplant, alpha-beta T cells reportedly came from several hundred expanded graft clones. From surviving recipient T cells and thymic progenitors came the high day-60 TCRbeta diversity observed in some patients.

Unique molecular identifiers were incorporated during preparation of the TCRbeta library. Using its own MiXCR run on the PCR reads, TCRdb lists one record per CDR3 protein. There are 300,000 to 400,000 distinct CDR3 sequences in the sample; 23% occur only once, and approximately 11% lies in the top ten. Trimming cost V 2 bases and J 7 bases, with 8 bases left between them. The CDR3 has 12 amino acids. Looked up from germline, CDR1 is SEHNR and CDR2 is FQNEAQ (reference sequence). This clonotype originated in a male patient younger than 18 who had a stem cell transplant for acute lymphoblastic leukemia, so the T cells may come from the graft donor. This sample comprised PBMCs, mostly from graft donor cells, obtained 180 days after TCRalphabeta/CD19-depleted stem cell transplant. The chain recombines TRBV7-9 with TRBJ2-5, with unresolved D. The CDR3: CASSLYMPTQYF. The CDR3 nucleotides read TGTGCCAGCAGCTTATACATGCCGACCCAGTACTTC.